The clone carrying this TCR beta chain was observed many times. Its antigen is currently unknown. V was clipped by 6 bases and J by 1 base, with 9 bases between them. CDR3 length: 13 amino acids. Full-length variable regions came from constant-region reverse primers plus semi-nested Nested Universal Primer A PCR. One entry per CDR3 protein, called by TCRdb with MiXCR from the 5' RACE reads. The table lists tens of thousands of distinct CDR3 sequences, more than 15% of them singletons. Overall study findings and caveats: Tumor memory CD4+ T cell TCR gene usage was found to cluster with blood and lymph node memory CD4+ cells and with lymph node naive CD4+ cells.

Purified naive CD4+ T cells were depleted of CD25+ Tregs. Material for sequencing was naive CD4+ T cells sorted from blood. Subset meaning: naive CD4+ T cells, CD4+CD45RA+CD25-. The V and J genes are TRBV12-3 or TRBV12-4 and TRBJ1-1, with D tentatively TRBD1 (6 bases). This sequence was found in a female donor with breast cancer. The CDR3 here is CASSARGNTEAFF. DNA of the CDR3: TGTGCCAGCAGCGCCAGGGGGAACACTGAAGCTTTCTTT.